This T cell receptor (beta chain) emerged from a study of beta chain features in type 1 diabetes. Sequenced material consisted of expressed TCRB transcripts (all of the isolated RNA was reverse transcribed). The assay was immunoSEQ multiplex PCR, and TCRdb's table has in-frame clones only and misses some. The sample includes some 170,000 clones, roughly 63% of them seen just once. Study-wide points: Type 1 diabetes patients had TCRB CDR3s that were shorter (moderately but significantly so) in all four CD4+ subsets.

There are 15 residues in the CDR3. Trimming cost V 3 bases and J 1 base; bases outside gene matches: 4. Germline CDR1 is SGHAT and CDR2 is FQNNGV. CD45RO/CCR7/CD25/CD127/CD95/CD27 separated CD4+ naive, central memory, regulatory and stem cell-like memory cells by sorting. Remarks on this clone: The antigen is undetermined.

The sequenced sample consisted of naive CD4+ T cells from blood. The TCR sequence derives from a man aged 25 to 40 with type 1 diabetes. The V and J genes are TRBV11-2 and TRBJ2-3; 7 nucleotides agree with TRBD2. The CDR3 nucleotides read TGTGCCAGCAGCTTGGGAGGGGCCGGCACAGATACGCAGTATTTT. Its protein product is CASSLGGAGTDTQYF.